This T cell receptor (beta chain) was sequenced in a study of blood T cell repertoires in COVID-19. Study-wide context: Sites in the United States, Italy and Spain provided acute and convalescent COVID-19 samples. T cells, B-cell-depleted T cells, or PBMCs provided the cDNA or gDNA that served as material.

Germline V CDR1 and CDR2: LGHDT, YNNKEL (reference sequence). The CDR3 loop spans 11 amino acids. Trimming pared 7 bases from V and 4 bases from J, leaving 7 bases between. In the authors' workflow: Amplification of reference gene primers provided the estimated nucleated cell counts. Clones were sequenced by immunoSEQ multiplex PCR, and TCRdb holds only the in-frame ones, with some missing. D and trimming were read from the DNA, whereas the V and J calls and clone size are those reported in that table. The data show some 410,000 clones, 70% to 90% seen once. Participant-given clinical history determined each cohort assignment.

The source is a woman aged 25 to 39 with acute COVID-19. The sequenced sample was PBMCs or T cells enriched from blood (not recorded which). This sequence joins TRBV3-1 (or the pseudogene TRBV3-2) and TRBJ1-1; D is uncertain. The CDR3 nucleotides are TGTGCCAGCATTCGGGGCACTGAAGCTTTCTTT. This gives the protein CASIRGTEAFF.